The following is a TCR beta chain sequence with its context. The germline CDR1 and CDR2 sequences are DFQATT and SNEGSKA (reference sequence). V lost 3 bases and J lost 4, with 18 bases in between. This CDR3 spans 15 amino acids. Only in-frame clones appear in the TCRdb table, and some are missing; sequencing was by immunoSEQ multiplex PCR. The data show almost 200,000 clones, with roughly 80% seen just once and around 5.4% held by the top ten. The data derive from a study of blood T cell repertoires in COVID-19. The wider study: There were acute and convalescent COVID-19 samples, and they came from the United States, Italy and Spain. PBMCs, B-cell-depleted T cells, or T cells provided the cDNA or gDNA that made up the material.

Recruited during active infection, patients (from Seattle) were subsequently followed longitudinally. The sequence came from a woman aged 40-49 years with COVID-19, enrolled during active disease. The sample taken for sequencing was peripheral blood. The V call is TRBV20-1, the J call TRBJ2-5; D may be TRBD1 (5 bases). The CDR3 DNA reads TGCAGTGCTAGTTTGGCAGGGCTGGACGCAGAGACCCAGTACTTC. Its protein is CSASLAGLDAETQYF.